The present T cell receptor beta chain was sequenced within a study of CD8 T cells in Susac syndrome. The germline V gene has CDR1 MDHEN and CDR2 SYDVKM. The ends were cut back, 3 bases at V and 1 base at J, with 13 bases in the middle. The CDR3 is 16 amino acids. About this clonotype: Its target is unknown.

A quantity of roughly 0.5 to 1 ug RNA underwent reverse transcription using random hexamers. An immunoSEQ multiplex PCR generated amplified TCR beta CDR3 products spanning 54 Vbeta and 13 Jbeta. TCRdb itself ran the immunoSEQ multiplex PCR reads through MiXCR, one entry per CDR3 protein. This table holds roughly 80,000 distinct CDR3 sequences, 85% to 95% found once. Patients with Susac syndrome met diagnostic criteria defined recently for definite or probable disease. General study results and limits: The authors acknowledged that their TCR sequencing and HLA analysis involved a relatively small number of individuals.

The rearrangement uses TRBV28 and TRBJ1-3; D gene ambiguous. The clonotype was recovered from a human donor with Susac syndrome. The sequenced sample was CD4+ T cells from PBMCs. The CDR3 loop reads CASSLVGLRSGNTIYF. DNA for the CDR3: TGTGCCAGCAGTTTGGTTGGGTTGAGATCTGGAAACACCATATATTTT.